This TCR beta chain is from a study of T cells in women clearing cervical HPV infection. Regarding this clone: The CDR3 end lies 3 residues beyond the end of the read and is filled in from the germline J gene.

TCRdb's copy holds only in-frame clones and misses some; the assay was immunoSEQ multiplex PCR. The repertoire shows some 46,000 clones; the top ten hold 35%. V was shortened by 4 bases and J by 7 bases, with 19 bases between the two germline ends. Germline CDR1 reads MNHNS; CDR2 reads SASEGT. This CDR3 spans 15 amino acids. V and J are TRBV6-1 and TRBJ1-2, with D possibly being TRBD1 (5 bases). The source material was blood buffy coat. This receptor was taken from a woman between 18 and 75 years old with a cervical HPV16 infection that either progressed to CIN3+ or cleared (not recorded which). The CDR3 DNA, read in part, is TGTGCCAGCAGTGTGGGGGGTGGACTCAAGAGTGGC. As protein: CASSVGGGLKSG. The full CDR3 protein is CASSVGGGLKSGYTF.